This note documents a single T cell receptor beta chain sequence. Its antigen is as yet unknown. The CDR3 has 16 residues. Germline CDR1 is SEHNR and CDR2 is FQNEAQ (reference sequence). V was pared by 5 bases and J by 5 bases, with 10 bases of the junction left unmatched. Cultured CD4+ T-cell DNA underwent Oncomine TCR Beta short-read sequencing. In this case, cultured CD4+ T cells provided the extracted genomic DNA. TCRdb re-derived calls from the PCR reads in MiXCR, one entry per CDR3 protein. The sample has roughly 23,000 distinct CDR3 sequences, around two fifths seen once. The data belong to a study of vaccination and CD4 T cells after COVID-19. The wider study: As a positive control, some control cultures were given a CEFX pool, while others were given an HIV-1 Nef pool or no peptide.

Specified treatment: approximately 9-day PBMC culture with coronavirus spike peptide pools or control peptides (ViraFEST assay). The chain is built from TRBV7-9 and TRBJ1-2, with 11 bases identical to TRBD1. The sequenced sample was CD4+ T cells from blood, cultured in vitro, obtained before SARS-CoV-2 vaccination. The sequence came from a human donor who received a COVID-19 vaccine. The CDR3 loop is CASSVYRTGGEYGYTF. The CDR3 coding sequence is TGTGCCAGCAGCGTTTACAGGACAGGGGGCGAATATGGCTACACCTTC.